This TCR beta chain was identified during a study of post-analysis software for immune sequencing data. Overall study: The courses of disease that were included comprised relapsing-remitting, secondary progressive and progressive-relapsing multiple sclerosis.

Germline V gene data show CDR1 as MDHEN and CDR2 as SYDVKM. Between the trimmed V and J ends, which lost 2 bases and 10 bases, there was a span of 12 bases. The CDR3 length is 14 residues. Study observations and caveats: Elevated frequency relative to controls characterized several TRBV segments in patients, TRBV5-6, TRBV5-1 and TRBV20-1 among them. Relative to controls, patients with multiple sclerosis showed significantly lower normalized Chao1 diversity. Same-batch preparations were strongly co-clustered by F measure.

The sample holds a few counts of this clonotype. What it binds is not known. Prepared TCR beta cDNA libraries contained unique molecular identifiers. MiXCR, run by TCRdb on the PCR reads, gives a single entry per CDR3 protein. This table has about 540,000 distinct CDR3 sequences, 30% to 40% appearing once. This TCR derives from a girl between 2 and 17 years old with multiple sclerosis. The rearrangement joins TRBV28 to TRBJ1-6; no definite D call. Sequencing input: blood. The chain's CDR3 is CASSLLGIGSPLHF. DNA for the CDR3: TGTGCCAGCAGTTTACTCGGGATTGGCTCACCCCTCCACTTT.